The 27 T cell receptor beta chains below were found in one sample sequenced in a study of cytomegalovirus exposure and HLA in healthy donors. Use of 60 Vbeta and 13 Jbeta primers characterized the PCR. Data came from immunoSEQ multiplex PCR; TCRdb stores just in-frame clones and leaves some out. The table has 150,000 to 200,000 clones, around 68% seen once. Sequencing was done on a sample of PBMCs. These receptor sequences come from a middle-aged man in good health and CMV-seronegative.

The V gene is TRBV7-3, the J gene TRBJ2-2; the D gene is possibly TRBD1 (6 bases). Trimming took off 5 bases at V and 6 bases at J, with 22 bases between the two ends. The CDR3 contains 17 residues. Germline V gene lookup returns CDR1 SGHTA and CDR2 FQGTGA. The CDR3 DNA reads as TGTGCCAGCAGCAAAAGTGGCGCAGGGGTTGTTCCCGGGGAGCTGTTTTTT. Its translation is CASSKSGAGVVPGELFF.

The V and J genes are TRBV5-1 and TRBJ2-7, with D perhaps TRBD2 (5 bases). The V and J ends lost 2 bases and 5 bases respectively, with 17 bases between them. The CDR3 is 15 residues long. Per germline, CDR1 SGHRS and CDR2 YFSETQ. The CDR3 loop reads CASSFSLAVGNEQYF. The CDR3 nucleotides are TGCGCCAGCAGCTTTAGCCTAGCTGTAGGCAACGAGCAGTACTTC.

Notes on this clone: Relative to the germline gene, one junction end is altered; a read error may explain this. The chain is built from TRBV7-2 and TRBJ2-5; TRBD2 might be the D (6 bases). Germline V gives CDR1 SGHTA, CDR2 FQGNSA. The CDR3 is 16 amino acids. CDR3 sequence: CASSRKVYSGEETQYF. CDR3 bases: TGCGCCAGCAGCCGAAAAGTTTATAGCGGAGAAGAGACCCAGTACTTC.

This chain uses TRBV5-4 with TRBJ2-3; 9 bases map to TRBD2. CDR1 is SGHNT, CDR2 YYREEE, per germline (reference sequence). Trimming cost V 1 base and J 4 bases; bases outside gene matches: 4. This CDR3 contains 15 residues. In DNA, the CDR3 is TGTGCCAGCAGCTTGCGCGCGGGGGGGCCAGATACGCAGTATTTT. Protein product: CASSLRAGGPDTQYF. Full variable domain (remainder filled in from reference TRBV5-4 and TRBJ2-3): ETGVTQSPTHLIKTRGQQVTLRCSSQSGHNTVSWYQQALGQGPQFIFQYYREEENGRGNFPPRFSGLQFPNYSSELNVNALELDDSALYLCASSLRAGGPDTQYFGPGTRLTVL.

The rearrangement uses TRBV30 and TRBJ2-1; D unresolved. Germline-derived CDR1 and CDR2 are GTSNPN and SVGIG (reference sequence). The CDR3 has 14 amino acids. V was pared by 6 bases and J by 0 bases, with 12 bases between. The CDR3, as DNA: TGTGCCTGTTTGGGCAGGAACTCCTACAATGAGCAGTTCTTC. Amino acids: CACLGRNSYNEQFF.

This chain connects TRBV29-1 to TRBJ1-3, with D possibly TRBD1 on 6 matching bases. Trimming removed 5 bases at V and 3 bases at J, with 11 bases between. Germline CDR1 reads SQVTM; CDR2 reads ANQGSEA. The CDR3 consists of 13 residues. DNA for the CDR3: TGCAGCGTTCAGGGGCCGATTGGAAACACCATATATTTT. It codes for CSVQGPIGNTIYF.

This clone was detected only once. The chain is built from TRBV25-1 and TRBJ2-7; tentatively, D is TRBD2 (6 bases). Trimming took 8 bases from V and 4 from J, leaving 15 bases between them. The CDR3 runs 13 residues. Per the germline V gene, CDR1 is MGHDK and CDR2 is SYGVNS. For the CDR3, the DNA is TGTGCCAGCGTGGAGCCAGGGAGGTACGAGCAGTACTTC. This encodes CASVEPGRYEQYF.

This chain uses TRBV19 with TRBJ2-3; D may be TRBD1 (6 bases). Per germline, CDR1 LNHDA and CDR2 SQIVND (reference sequence). Trimming left V 2 bases short and J 2 bases short, with 20 bases between. There are 18 residues in the CDR3. As DNA, the CDR3 is TGTGCCAGTAGTATAAGGCCCCGGACAGAAAAACTCACAGATACGCAGTATTTT. Its protein is CASSIRPRTEKLTDTQYF.

This clone was observed a few times. This chain joins TRBV6-5 and TRBJ2-7, with TRBD1 matching 10 bases. CDR3 length: 15 amino acids. CDR1 and CDR2 from the germline V gene are MNHEY and SVGAGI. With V trimmed by 6 bases and J by 4 bases, 9 bases remained unmatched. The CDR3 nucleotides read TGTGCCAGCAGGAGTCCGGGACAGGGGATTTACGAGCAGTACTTC. Protein product: CASRSPGQGIYEQYF.

This clone was seen just once. The V and J genes are TRBV5-1 and TRBJ2-7; 12 nucleotides line up with TRBD2. Trimming removed 0 bases from V and 5 bases from J; junction bases left unmatched: 6. The CDR3 sequence is 16 residues long. In germline, CDR1 is SGHRS, CDR2 YFSETQ. This chain's CDR3 is CASSLETSGGRDEQYF. CDR3 bases: TGCGCCAGCAGCTTGGAAACTAGCGGGGGGAGAGACGAGCAGTACTTC.

The chain is built from TRBV6-1 and TRBJ1-2; D is uncertain. The CDR3 is 13 amino acids. The V gene's germline CDR1 is MNHNS and CDR2 SASEGT. V gave up 2 bases and J gave up 7 bases, with 11 bases separating them. The CDR3 nucleotides read TGTGCCAGCAGTGAAAATCTATTCGGTGGCTACACCTTC. Translation gives CASSENLFGGYTF.

This clone came up once. Mismatch with germline at one junction end may stem from a read error. The chain uses TRBV5-4 and TRBJ2-7; TRBD2 matches at 8 bases. CDR1 SGHNT and CDR2 YYREEE come from the germline V gene (reference sequence). This CDR3 comprises 14 residues. The CDR3, as DNA: TGTGCCAGCAACTTGGTCGGGGGGGCGACCGAGCAGTACTTC. Translating it yields CASNLVGGATEQYF.

This clone was recorded a few times. V and J are TRBV5-1 and TRBJ2-3; TRBD2 matches 13 bases. CDR3 size: 16 residues. V was pared by 4 bases and J by 4 bases, with 6 bases of the junction left unmatched. Germline V gives CDR1 SGHRS, CDR2 YFSETQ. This CDR3 is CASSLWTSGRADTQYF. The CDR3 nucleotides are TGCGCCAGCAGCCTGTGGACTAGCGGGAGAGCAGATACGCAGTATTTT.

V is TRBV27 and J is TRBJ2-7, with 7 bases lining up with TRBD2. Germline V lookup: CDR1 MNHEY, CDR2 SMNVEV (reference sequence). V trimming: 0 bases; J trimming: 0 bases; junction bases outside the gene matches: 2. This CDR3 has 15 residues. DNA of the CDR3: TGTGCCAGCAGTTTATCGCGGGAGAACTCCTACGAGCAGTACTTC. As protein: CASSLSRENSYEQYF.

The chain employs TRBV6-1 and TRBJ2-5; TRBD1 agrees at 7 bases. The CDR3 runs to 17 residues. The germline V gene encodes CDR1 MNHNS and CDR2 SASEGT. The V and J ends lost 2 bases and 8 bases, in that order; junction bases with no gene match: 17. CDR3 protein: CASSEPKTGILVKTQYF. CDR3 nucleotides: TGTGCCAGCAGTGAACCCAAGACAGGGATCTTAGTGAAAACCCAGTACTTC.

This clone was recorded only once. CDR3 sequence (DNA): TGTGCCAGCTCACCTAGGAGTGGGAGCTCCTACGAGCAGTACTTC. Translated: CASSPRSGSSYEQYF. This sequence joins TRBV18 and TRBJ2-7, with a possible D match to TRBD2 (5 bases). V lost 3 bases, J lost 0 bases, and 12 bases lay in between. There are 15 residues in the CDR3. Germline assignment: CDR1 KGHSH and CDR2 LQKENI. Drawing the rest from reference TRBV18 and TRBJ2-7, the complete variable domain is NAGVMQNPRHLVRRRGQEARLRCSPMKGHSHVYWYRQLPEEGLKFMVYLQKENIIDESGMPKERFSAEFPKEGPSILRIQQVVRGDSAAYFCASSPRSGSSYEQYFGPGTRLTVT.

Written as DNA, the CDR3 is TGCGCCAGCCGGGAAGGGGGAAGCACAGATACGCAGTATTTT. It is translated as CASREGGSTDTQYF. This sequence joins TRBV5-1 and TRBJ2-3; D possibly corresponds to TRBD1 (6 bases). The CDR3 runs to 14 residues. V lost 7 bases, J lost 0 bases, and 12 bases lay in between. The germline V gene encodes CDR1 SGHRS and CDR2 YFSETQ. Full variable domain (remainder filled in from reference TRBV5-1 and TRBJ2-3): KAGVTQTPRYLIKTRGQQVTLSCSPISGHRSVSWYQQTPGQGLQFLFEYFSETQRNKGNFPGRFSGRQFSNSRSEMNVSTLELGDSALYLCASREGGSTDTQYFGPGTRLTVL.

The chain carries TRBV6-1 and TRBJ1-1; D is undetermined. Trimming left V 0 bases short and J 10 bases short, with 15 bases between. Germline V CDR1 and CDR2: MNHNS, SASEGT. This CDR3 comprises 14 residues. This chain's CDR3 is CASSEAKGGNLAFF. The CDR3, as DNA: TGTGCCAGCAGTGAAGCGAAGGGCGGGAATTTAGCTTTCTTT.

V is TRBV29-1 and J is TRBJ1-1; D remains ambiguous. Germline V gene data show CDR1 as SQVTM and CDR2 as ANQGSEA. Trimming removed 6 bases from V and 4 bases from J, with 15 bases in between. This CDR3 comprises 13 residues. In DNA form, the CDR3 reads TGCAGCGTCGACGATAGGACTGGCACTGAAGCTTTCTTT. This gives the protein CSVDDRTGTEAFF.

The gene calls are TRBV2 and TRBJ2-5, with 7 bases aligning to TRBD1. Germline V lookup: CDR1 SNHLY, CDR2 FYNNEI. V trimming: 4 bases; J trimming: 4 bases; junction bases outside the gene matches: 6. The CDR3 extends over 14 amino acids. The CDR3 bases are TGTGCCAGCAGTGGGTCCTACAGGGGAGAGACCCAGTACTTC. This sequence encodes CASSGSYRGETQYF.

This chain's CDR3 is CASSDAQGVTEAFF. The CDR3 DNA is TGTGCCAGCAGTGATGCTCAGGGCGTCACTGAAGCTTTCTTT. V is TRBV6-1 and J is TRBJ1-1, with D possibly being TRBD1 (5 bases). Germline assignment: CDR1 MNHNS and CDR2 SASEGT. CDR3 size: 14 residues. Trimming shortened V by 3 bases and J by 4 bases, and 12 bases separated the two germline ends.

This clone was observed a few times. The genes are TRBV27 and TRBJ1-3; D unclear. The V end was cut by 6 bases, the J end by 0 bases, with 15 bases between. This CDR3 is built from 16 residues. Germline V gene data show CDR1 as MNHEY and CDR2 as SMNVEV (reference sequence). The CDR3 spells CASSPRGIRSGNTIYF. CDR3 bases: TGTGCCAGCAGCCCCAGAGGGATCCGCTCTGGAAACACCATATATTTT.

J is TRBJ2-5 and V is TRBV19, with TRBD1 matching over 7 bases. The CDR3 has 13 residues. The trim removed 4 bases at V and 3 bases at J, leaving 2 bases unmatched. CDR1 LNHDA and CDR2 SQIVND come from the germline V gene (reference sequence). CDR3 nucleotides: TGTGCCAGTAGTAGACAGGGCGAAGAGACCCAGTACTTC. Encoded protein: CASSRQGEETQYF.

The genes are TRBV4-2 and TRBJ2-7, with TRBD1 identical over 8 bases. Trimming at V came to 3 bases and at J to 4 bases, leaving 14 bases not matched to a gene. The CDR3 runs to 17 residues. Per germline, CDR1 LGHNA and CDR2 YNFKEQ. The CDR3 sequence: CASSQGQDPTRFYEQYF. Written as DNA, the CDR3 is TGTGCCAGCAGCCAGGGACAGGACCCAACCCGATTTTACGAGCAGTACTTC.

The V call is TRBV2, the J call TRBJ1-1, with D possibly being TRBD1 (5 bases). Germline CDR1 is SNHLY and CDR2 is FYNNEI. The CDR3 is 13 residues long. The V end was cut by 7 bases, the J end by 5 bases, with 14 bases between. In nucleotides, the CDR3 is TGTGCCAGCATTTTCGGGGGGGGGACTGAAGCTTTCTTT. Its protein is CASIFGGGTEAFF. Filled out from reference TRBV2 and TRBJ1-1, the complete variable domain reads EPEVTQTPSHQVTQMGQEVILRCVPISNHLYFYWYRQILGQKVEFLVSFYNNEISEKSEIFDDQFSVERPDGSNFTLKIRSTKLEDSAMYFCASIFGGGTEAFFGQGTRLTVV.

The V call is TRBV19, the J call TRBJ1-5; perhaps TRBD1 as D (6 bases). This CDR3 has 16 residues. V was trimmed by 6 bases and J by 0 bases, leaving 15 bases between them. Germline V gene sequence: CDR1 LNHDA, CDR2 SQIVND (reference sequence). This chain's CDR3 is CASRHRDTLSNQPQHF. CDR3 bases: TGTGCCAGTAGGCACCGGGACACCCTTAGCAATCAGCCCCAGCATTTT. The full variable domain, in which reference TRBV19 and TRBJ1-5 provide the parts outside the CDR3, is DGGITQSPKYLFRKEGQNVTLSCEQNLNHDAMYWYRQDPGQGLRLIYYSQIVNDFQKGDIAEGYSVSREKKESFPLTVTSAQKNPTAFYLCASRHRDTLSNQPQHFGDGTRLSIL.

This chain uses TRBV2 with TRBJ2-7; 8 positions match TRBD1. V lost 7 bases to trimming and J lost 2 bases; unmatched junction nucleotides: 4. CDR1 and CDR2 from the germline V gene are SNHLY and FYNNEI. CDR3 length equals 13 residues. The CDR3 reads CASTGTGPYEQYF. The DNA for the CDR3 is TGTGCCAGCACGGGGACAGGCCCCTACGAGCAGTACTTC. The full variable domain, with the rest looked up from reference TRBV2 and TRBJ2-7, is EPEVTQTPSHQVTQMGQEVILRCVPISNHLYFYWYRQILGQKVEFLVSFYNNEISEKSEIFDDQFSVERPDGSNFTLKIRSTKLEDSAMYFCASTGTGPYEQYFGPGTRLTVT.